This is a list of T cell receptor beta chains from one sample in a study of graft-versus-host responses after intestinal transplantation. No antigen is known for these receptors. Assay: immunoSEQ multiplex PCR; the TCRdb copy retains only in-frame clones and omits some. Among about 90,000 clones, roughly 92% were seen once, and the ten largest hold 0.3%. Sequenced here: unstimulated CD4+ T cells sorted from spleen or lymph node cells, sampled before intestinal transplant. These receptors came from a human donor who received an intestinal transplant. The CDR3 runs from the conserved cysteine through the conserved F or W. The order of the fields is D gene, V gene, CDR3 protein. A D gene is named only where the DNA matches it firmly.

d_gene: -
v_gene: TRBV9
CDR3aa: CASSASVNTEAFF

d_gene: TRBD2
v_gene: TRBV11-3
CDR3aa: CASRSGTSGSLDEQFF

d_gene: -
v_gene: TRBV6-4
CDR3aa: CASSKAMSTDTQYF

d_gene: TRBD2
v_gene: TRBV5-1
CDR3aa: CASSLSPPTSAFSYEQYF

d_gene: -
v_gene: TRBV6-5
CDR3aa: CASSYLKGGYTF

d_gene: TRBD2
v_gene: TRBV4-1
CDR3aa: CASSQVSIAGGYTDTQYF

d_gene: TRBD1
v_gene: TRBV19
CDR3aa: CASSKPGQAAREQYF

d_gene: -
v_gene: TRBV5-4
CDR3aa: CASSSWGTSYNSPLHF

d_gene: -
v_gene: TRBV6-5
CDR3aa: CASSLQGYPTDTQYF

d_gene: -
v_gene: TRBV18
CDR3aa: CASSPLPSGGSPEAFF

d_gene: -
v_gene: TRBV5-1
CDR3aa: CASSLGGKDTQYF